Detailed here is one TCR beta chain. This CDR3 is 16 amino acids long. The J segment lost 7 bases and the V segment lost 6 bases, leaving 10 bases of the junction unmatched. From germline, CDR1 is MGHRA and CDR2 YSYEKL. The record originates from a study of OX40 agonist ivuxolimab in advanced cancers. About the research overall: Earlier treatment with anti-PD-1, anti-PD-L1 or anti-CTLA-4 was permitted, and 30% to 40% had received some.

Measured with immunoSEQ multiplex PCR; TCRdb has only the in-frame clones, and not every one. The table lists about 99,000 clones, over 75% of them singletons. The rearrangement links TRBV4-1 to TRBJ2-1; 12 bases align to TRBD2. The sequencing used CD4+ or CD8+ T cells sorted from blood, collected in a trial of the OX40 agonist ivuxolimab. The clonotype was recovered from an adult with an advanced solid tumor such as melanoma, head and neck, liver or kidney cancer. In DNA, the CDR3 is TGCGCCAGCAGTCTAGGACTAGCGGGAAGTGGGAATGAGCAGTTCTTC. The encoded protein is CASSLGLAGSGNEQFF.